This T cell receptor (beta chain) was identified in a study of blood T cell repertoires in COVID-19. Study-level information: PBMCs, B-cell-depleted T cells, or T cells were the source of the cDNA or gDNA that made up the material.

The method was immunoSEQ multiplex PCR; TCRdb's version includes in-frame clones alone and lacks a portion of them. The sample comprises about 220,000 clones, roughly 85% of which are singletons, and 4.5% to 5% rests with the top ten. The study drew participants aged about 18 to 89 years from some 23 US areas. Researchers sorted participants into cohorts using their self-reported clinical history. The germline V gene has CDR1 SGHKS and CDR2 YYEKEE (reference sequence). The CDR3 extends over 13 amino acids. The V gene lost 4 bases and the J gene lost 4 bases, with 9 bases spanning the gap. This chain links TRBV5-5 with TRBJ1-5, with D perhaps TRBD1 (6 bases). This receptor was identified in a woman in her fifties or sixties who had been exposed to COVID-19. The sequenced material came from PBMCs or T cells enriched from blood (not recorded which). CDR3 sequence (DNA): TGTGCCAGCAGCCCCGGACAGAATCAGCCCCAGCATTTT. This encodes CASSPGQNQPQHF. The variable domain in full, with the rest retrieved from reference TRBV5-5 and TRBJ1-5, is DAGVTQSPTHLIKTRGQQVTLRCSPISGHKSVSWYQQVLGQGPQFIFQYYEKEERGRGNFPDRFSARQFPNYSSELNVNALLLGDSALYLCASSPGQNQPQHFGDGTRLSIL.